These T cell receptor beta chains were read from a single sample in a study of cytomegalovirus exposure and HLA in healthy donors. Sequenced by immunoSEQ multiplex PCR; TCRdb stores in-frame clones only, minus some. The data show 150,000 to 200,000 clones, about four fifths seen once. Sequencing was done on a sample of PBMCs. These receptors originate from a woman between 40 and 55 years old in good health and CMV-seronegative. Both conserved end residues are part of each CDR3. A D gene is named only where the DNA matches it firmly. For some rows the clone size is stated as once, few or many, or as a class when expanded; others skip it.

j_gene: TRBJ2-3; abundance: .; v_gene: TRBV7-8; d_gene: .; CDR3aa: CASSPRTSSSDTQYF; CDR3nt: TGTGCCAGCAGCCCCCGGACTTCGTCGTCAGATACGCAGTATTTT
j_gene: TRBJ2-7; abundance: .; v_gene: TRBV11-1; d_gene: TRBD2; CDR3aa: CASSDRTSGGFYEQYF; CDR3nt: TGTGCCAGCAGCGATAGGACCAGCGGGGGATTCTACGAGCAGTACTTC
j_gene: TRBJ1-3; abundance: .; v_gene: TRBV5-1; d_gene: .; CDR3aa: CASSLDSSGNTIYF; CDR3nt: TGCGCCAGCAGCTTGGACAGCTCTGGAAACACCATATATTTT
j_gene: TRBJ1-1; abundance: .; v_gene: TRBV2; d_gene: .; CDR3aa: CASTQQGVTEAFF; CDR3nt: TGTGCCAGCACCCAACAGGGTGTCACTGAAGCTTTCTTT
j_gene: TRBJ2-5; abundance: .; v_gene: TRBV6-1; d_gene: .; CDR3aa: CASSGSGVETQYF; CDR3nt: TGTGCCAGCAGTGGGTCAGGGGTAGAGACCCAGTACTTC
j_gene: TRBJ2-5; abundance: .; v_gene: TRBV7-9; d_gene: .; CDR3aa: CASSLESGAGETQYF; CDR3nt: TGTGCCAGCAGCTTAGAGTCAGGGGCAGGAGAGACCCAGTACTTC
j_gene: TRBJ2-3; abundance: few; v_gene: TRBV5-4; d_gene: TRBD2; CDR3aa: CASSLDGRAPDTQYF; CDR3nt: TGTGCCAGCAGCTTGGACGGGAGGGCCCCAGATACGCAGTATTTT
j_gene: TRBJ1-2; abundance: .; v_gene: TRBV7-3; d_gene: TRBD1; CDR3aa: CASSLTGDYGYTF; CDR3nt: TGTGCCAGCAGCCTAACAGGGGACTATGGCTACACCTTC
j_gene: TRBJ1-5; abundance: .; v_gene: TRBV10-3; d_gene: TRBD1; CDR3aa: CAISATGQGPLSNQPQHF; CDR3nt: TGTGCCATCAGTGCCACGGGACAGGGTCCCCTTAGCAATCAGCCCCAGCATTTT
j_gene: TRBJ1-5; abundance: .; v_gene: TRBV4-1; d_gene: .; CDR3aa: CASSQEPPTGDHSNQPQHF; CDR3nt: TGCGCCAGCAGCCAAGAGCCCCCGACGGGGGATCATAGCAATCAGCCCCAGCATTTT
j_gene: TRBJ1-1; abundance: .; v_gene: TRBV7-9; d_gene: TRBD1; CDR3aa: CASSGQGAYTEAFF; CDR3nt: TGTGCCAGCAGCGGCCAGGGGGCTTACACTGAAGCTTTCTTT
j_gene: TRBJ1-4; abundance: few; v_gene: TRBV2; d_gene: .; CDR3aa: CASSGRTSGSEKLFF; CDR3nt: TGTGCCAGCAGTGGAAGGACATCAGGAAGTGAAAAACTGTTTTTT
j_gene: TRBJ1-2; abundance: .; v_gene: TRBV30; d_gene: .; CDR3aa: CAWSGDPYGYTF; CDR3nt: TGTGCCTGGAGTGGAGATCCGTATGGCTACACCTTC
j_gene: TRBJ1-5; abundance: .; v_gene: TRBV7-2; d_gene: .; CDR3aa: CASSALWNQPQHF; CDR3nt: TGTGCCAGCAGCGCACTATGGAATCAGCCCCAGCATTTT
j_gene: TRBJ2-7; abundance: once; v_gene: TRBV15; d_gene: TRBD1; CDR3aa: CATSREPDRGYEQYF; CDR3nt: TGTGCCACCAGCAGAGAGCCGGACAGGGGTTACGAGCAGTACTTC
j_gene: TRBJ2-5; abundance: .; v_gene: TRBV25-1; d_gene: .; CDR3aa: CASSDPPGVETQYF; CDR3nt: TGTGCCAGCAGTGATCCTCCAGGGGTGGAGACCCAGTACTTC
j_gene: TRBJ2-3; abundance: .; v_gene: TRBV4-3; d_gene: .; CDR3aa: CASSLRPQGPSTDTQYF; CDR3nt: TGCGCCAGCAGCCTCCGACCCCAGGGGCCTAGCACAGATACGCAGTATTTT
j_gene: TRBJ2-7; abundance: .; v_gene: TRBV5-6; d_gene: .; CDR3aa: CASSLAGSYEQYF; CDR3nt: TGTGCCAGCAGCTTGGCGGGCTCCTACGAGCAGTACTTC
j_gene: TRBJ2-1; abundance: .; v_gene: TRBV7-9; d_gene: .; CDR3aa: CASSPTTPGLNNEQFF; CDR3nt: TGTGCCAGCAGCCCAACCACCCCGGGATTAAACAATGAGCAGTTCTTC
j_gene: TRBJ1-1; abundance: .; v_gene: TRBV6-1; d_gene: .; CDR3aa: CASSEVRRTEAFF; CDR3nt: TGTGCCAGCAGTGAAGTGCGGCGCACTGAAGCTTTCTTT
j_gene: TRBJ1-2; abundance: .; v_gene: TRBV18; d_gene: .; CDR3aa: CASSPGLPYGYTF; CDR3nt: TGTGCCAGCTCACCTGGACTTCCCTATGGCTACACCTTC
j_gene: TRBJ2-1; abundance: few; v_gene: TRBV5-1; d_gene: TRBD2; CDR3aa: CASTREAQTYNEQFF; CDR3nt: TGCGCCAGCACCCGGGAGGCCCAAACCTACAATGAGCAGTTCTTC
j_gene: TRBJ2-4; abundance: .; v_gene: TRBV18; d_gene: .; CDR3aa: CASSPPQTGLSKNIQYF; CDR3nt: TGTGCCAGCTCACCACCCCAGACAGGCTTATCCAAAAACATTCAGTACTTC
j_gene: TRBJ1-5; abundance: .; v_gene: TRBV9; d_gene: .; CDR3aa: CASSVESIPDQPQHF; CDR3nt: TGTGCCAGCAGCGTTGAGTCTATACCTGATCAGCCCCAGCATTTT
j_gene: TRBJ1-2; abundance: .; v_gene: TRBV5-1; d_gene: TRBD1; CDR3aa: CASSATTGGGYGYTF; CDR3nt: TGCGCCAGCAGCGCCACCACAGGGGGCGGCTATGGCTACACCTTC
j_gene: TRBJ2-1; abundance: .; v_gene: TRBV30; d_gene: TRBD2; CDR3aa: CAWSLLASNNEQFF; CDR3nt: TGTGCCTGGAGTCTACTAGCGAGCAACAATGAGCAGTTCTTC
j_gene: TRBJ2-1; abundance: few; v_gene: TRBV9; d_gene: .; CDR3aa: CASSGSERSYDEQFF; CDR3nt: TGTGCCAGCAGCGGTAGCGAGCGGTCTTACGATGAGCAGTTCTTC
j_gene: TRBJ2-3; abundance: .; v_gene: TRBV10-3; d_gene: .; CDR3aa: CAISARNADTQYF; CDR3nt: TGTGCCATCAGTGCCAGAAACGCAGATACGCAGTATTTT
j_gene: TRBJ2-2; abundance: .; v_gene: TRBV19; d_gene: .; CDR3aa: CASSPPPGTRPFWLAGELFF; CDR3nt: TGTGCCAGTAGCCCCCCGCCCGGGACAAGACCTTTTTGGTTGGCCGGGGAGCTGTTTTTT
j_gene: TRBJ1-2; abundance: .; v_gene: TRBV30; d_gene: TRBD1; CDR3aa: CACDGQGGYGYTF; CDR3nt: TGTGCCTGCGACGGACAGGGCGGCTATGGCTACACCTTC
j_gene: TRBJ2-2; abundance: .; v_gene: TRBV19; d_gene: .; CDR3aa: CASSGIGRETTNTGELFF; CDR3nt: TGTGCCAGTAGTGGGATTGGACGGGAAACTACGAACACCGGGGAGCTGTTTTTT
j_gene: TRBJ1-5; abundance: .; v_gene: TRBV6-1; d_gene: .; CDR3aa: CASSEREQHF; CDR3nt: TGTGCCAGCAGTGAACGGGAGCAGCATTTT
j_gene: TRBJ1-2; abundance: .; v_gene: TRBV2; d_gene: TRBD1; CDR3aa: CASSGDRGWRGYTF; CDR3nt: TGTGCCAGCAGCGGGGACAGGGGATGGCGGGGCTACACCTTC
j_gene: TRBJ1-2; abundance: .; v_gene: TRBV29-1; d_gene: .; CDR3aa: CSVLYTGLNYGYTF; CDR3nt: TGCAGCGTCCTTTACACAGGGTTAAACTATGGCTACACCTTC
j_gene: TRBJ2-7; abundance: .; v_gene: TRBV6-5; d_gene: TRBD2; CDR3aa: CASSYSGGSYF; CDR3nt: TGTGCCAGCAGTTACTCTGGCGGGAGTTACTTC
j_gene: TRBJ2-1; abundance: .; v_gene: TRBV7-9; d_gene: TRBD2; CDR3aa: CASSQTSGTYNEQFF; CDR3nt: TGTGCCAGCAGCCAGACTAGCGGTACCTACAATGAGCAGTTCTTC
j_gene: TRBJ2-1; abundance: .; v_gene: TRBV4-2; d_gene: TRBD2; CDR3aa: CASSQDPLSGGSQFF; CDR3nt: TGTGCCAGCAGCCAAGACCCGCTCAGCGGGGGGTCGCAGTTCTTC
j_gene: TRBJ2-1; abundance: .; v_gene: TRBV29-1; d_gene: TRBD2; CDR3aa: CSVDWLAGERFF; CDR3nt: TGCAGCGTTGATTGGCTAGCGGGAGAAAGGTTCTTC
j_gene: TRBJ2-1; abundance: once; v_gene: TRBV7-3; d_gene: TRBD2; CDR3aa: CASSLIAGAYNEQFF; CDR3nt: TGTGCCAGCAGCTTAATCGCGGGAGCCTACAATGAGCAGTTCTTC
j_gene: TRBJ2-1; abundance: .; v_gene: TRBV2; d_gene: .; CDR3aa: CASSILVPNEQFF; CDR3nt: TGTGCCAGCAGTATCCTCGTTCCCAATGAGCAGTTCTTC
j_gene: TRBJ1-5; abundance: .; v_gene: TRBV7-2; d_gene: .; CDR3aa: CASSLSPNQPQHF; CDR3nt: TGTGCCAGCAGCTTGTCCCCAAATCAGCCCCAGCATTTT
j_gene: TRBJ2-1; abundance: .; v_gene: TRBV7-9; d_gene: .; CDR3aa: CASSDLGRGNEQFF; CDR3nt: TGTGCCAGCAGCGACCTCGGGAGAGGGAATGAGCAGTTCTTC